One sample yielded the 30 T cell receptor beta chains listed below, sequenced in a study of blood T cell repertoires in COVID-19 (dated by TCRdb to the early 2020s). The library was obtained by the immunoSEQ multiplex PCR assay. TCRdb mirrors the immuneACCESS table, restricted to in-frame sequences. Some clones are absent from its copies; in checked studies, under half trace to an unresolved V gene, and the reason for the others is unknown. The sample table records about 380,000 clones; roughly 86% of these occur just once. The ten largest clones capture 1% to 1.5% of the sample. The material sequenced was PBMCs or T cells enriched from blood (not recorded which). The source is a man aged 25-45 years who had recovered from COVID-19.

CDR3 DNA sequence: TGTGCCAGCAGCTTCGGGACGGCGGAGGGCACCATATATTTT. Protein: CASSFGTAEGTIYF. The chain carries TRBV7-6 and TRBJ1-3, with a tentative D call TRBD1 (5 bases). V dropped 3 bases and J dropped 9 bases, with 15 bases sitting between them. The CDR3 contains 14 residues. The germline V gene encodes CDR1 SGHVS and CDR2 FNYEAQ. The complete variable domain, with remaining parts taken from reference TRBV7-6 and TRBJ1-3, reads GAGVSQSPRYKVTKRGQDVALRCDPISGHVSLYWYRQALGQGPEFLTYFNYEAQQDKSGLPNDRFSAERPEGSISTLTIQRTEQRDSAMYRCASSFGTAEGTIYFGEGSWLTVV.

The CDR3 loop reads CASSSGTDLYTEAFF. The CDR3 DNA is TGTGCCAGCAGTTCTGGGACAGATTTATACACTGAAGCTTTCTTT. The rearrangement links TRBV27 to TRBJ1-1; 7 bases agree with TRBD1. The CDR3 extends over 15 amino acids. Trimming cost V 4 bases and J 3 bases; bases outside gene matches: 8. The germline CDR1 and CDR2 sequences are MNHEY and SMNVEV (reference sequence).

The chain combines TRBV7-9 with TRBJ1-3, with a weak D call TRBD1 (5 bases). Between the trimmed V and J ends, which lost 0 bases and 0 bases, there was a span of 12 bases. Germline V gene sequence: CDR1 SEHNR, CDR2 FQNEAQ (reference sequence). The CDR3 spans 17 residues. The CDR3 nucleotides read TGTGCCAGCAGCTTAGCGACAGCATACGTCTCTGGAAACACCATATATTTT. Amino acids: CASSLATAYVSGNTIYF. The full variable domain, with the rest looked up from reference TRBV7-9 and TRBJ1-3, is DTGVSQNPRHKITKRGQNVTFRCDPISEHNRLYWYRQTLGQGPEFLTYFQNEAQLEKSRLLSDRFSAERPKGSFSTLEIQRTEQGDSAMYLCASSLATAYVSGNTIYFGEGSWLTVV.

The V call is TRBV25-1, the J call TRBJ1-3; a weak D match, TRBD1 (5 bases). The CDR3 has 15 residues. Per germline, CDR1 MGHDK and CDR2 SYGVNS. V was shortened by 1 base and J by 3 bases, with 10 bases between the two germline ends. The CDR3 coding sequence is TGTGCCAGCAGTGAATTTAGGGGTCGTGGAAACACCATATATTTT. Encoded protein: CASSEFRGRGNTIYF.

This clone showed up just a few times. CDR3 in DNA: TGTGCCTGCCAACCTGGGACAGGGAATTCACCCCTCCACTTT. It specifies CACQPGTGNSPLHF. This sequence joins TRBV30 and TRBJ1-6; TRBD1 aligns across 9 bases. Looked up from germline, CDR1 is GTSNPN and CDR2 is SVGIG (reference sequence). Trimming took 6 bases from V and 7 from J; bases not matched to a gene: 7. This CDR3 comprises 14 residues.

This clone was recorded once. The V gene is TRBV14, the J gene TRBJ1-1; D is undetermined. The CDR3 is made up of 14 amino acids. CDR1 SGHDN and CDR2 FVKESK come from the germline V gene. Trimming left V 3 bases short and J 8 bases short, with 16 bases between. CDR3 nucleotides: TGTGCCAGCAGCCAGGAAATGGGGAGGTCCGAAGCTTTCTTT. It encodes CASSQEMGRSEAFF.

This clone was counted once. The chain employs TRBV9 and TRBJ2-7, with TRBD1 as a possible D gene (6 bases). Trimming took off 4 bases at V and 5 bases at J, with 19 bases between the two ends. CDR3 length: 15 residues. Germline CDR1 reads SGDLS; CDR2 reads YYNGEE. Written as DNA, the CDR3 is TGTGCCAGCAGCCCCCTTTTGCAGGGGCGCGACGAGCAGTACTTC. Translated, it gives CASSPLLQGRDEQYF. Based on the CDR3 plus reference TRBV9 and TRBJ2-7, the full variable domain is DSGVTQTPKHLITATGQRVTLRCSPRSGDLSVYWYQQSLDQGLQFLIQYYNGEERAKGNILERFSAQQFPDLHSELNLSSLELGDSALYFCASSPLLQGRDEQYFGPGTRLTVT.

The V and J genes are TRBV6-5 and TRBJ2-1, with D maybe TRBD2 (5 bases). The germline V gene has CDR1 MNHEY and CDR2 SVGAGI. CDR3 length: 15 residues. V was clipped by 4 bases and J by 0 bases, with 10 bases between them. The CDR3 sequence is CASSSVGSSYNEQFF. The CDR3 DNA follows: TGTGCCAGCAGTTCCGTAGGGAGCTCCTACAATGAGCAGTTCTTC.

The rearrangement joins TRBV7-6 to TRBJ2-7, with 8 bases fitting TRBD2. CDR1 is SGHVS, CDR2 FNYEAQ, per germline. After removal of 5 bases from V and 6 bases from J, the junction contained 6 bases not matched to a gene. The CDR3 covers 13 residues. CDR3 sequence: CASSTAGGSEQYF. The CDR3, as DNA: TGTGCCAGCAGCACCGCGGGGGGTAGCGAGCAGTACTTC.

The V call is TRBV29-1, the J call TRBJ1-2, with TRBD1 matching over 8 bases. Germline V lookup: CDR1 SQVTM, CDR2 ANQGSEA. The CDR3 is made up of 12 amino acids. V dropped 5 bases and J dropped 3; count of bases not matched to a gene: 2. Here the CDR3 DNA reads TGCAGCGTTCAGGACAGGGACTATGGCTACACCTTC. Translation: CSVQDRDYGYTF.

The chain joins TRBV19 to TRBJ1-4; D is uncertain. CDR1 is LNHDA, CDR2 SQIVND, per germline (reference sequence). This CDR3 comprises 15 residues. Trimming took off 3 bases at V and 6 bases at J, with 14 bases between the two ends. CDR3 nucleotide sequence: TGTGCCAGTAGTATGGCTCTCGGCGGCTATGAAAAACTGTTTTTT. Its translation is CASSMALGGYEKLFF.

The J gene is TRBJ1-6, the V gene TRBV19; maybe TRBD1 (5 bases). The CDR3 totals 13 residues. Germline V gene data show CDR1 as LNHDA and CDR2 as SQIVND (reference sequence). The germline V and J ends were trimmed by 8 bases and 3 bases, with 8 bases remaining between them. The DNA for the CDR3 is TGTGCCAGTGCAACAGGCTATAATTCACCCCTCCACTTT. Amino acids: CASATGYNSPLHF.

The chain couples TRBV13 to TRBJ2-7; TRBD1 is a possible D gene (6 bases). V was clipped by 5 bases and J by 0 bases, with 20 bases between them. This CDR3 is built from 17 residues. Germline lookup yields CDR1 PRHDT and CDR2 FYEKMQ (reference sequence). The CDR3 DNA is TGTGCCAGCAGCCTCCCGCACCCAGACAGGAGCTCCTACGAGCAGTACTTC. Residues: CASSLPHPDRSSYEQYF.

On this clone itself: Other DNA variants within this sample encode the same CDR3. The V call is TRBV5-4, the J call TRBJ2-3, with TRBD2 identical over 9 bases. This CDR3 has 16 amino acids. The J segment lost 3 bases and the V segment lost 0 bases, leaving 5 bases of the junction unmatched. Germline CDR1 SGHNT, CDR2 YYREEE (reference sequence). Here the CDR3 reads CASSLGLAGSTDTQYF. CDR3 bases: TGTGCCAGCAGCTTGGGGCTAGCGGGGAGTACAGATACGCAGTATTTT.

This clone has only one observation. This chain connects TRBV28 to TRBJ2-4; the D gene is possibly TRBD1 (5 bases). The ends were cut back, 5 bases at V and 0 bases at J, with 14 bases in the middle. CDR3 length: 16 residues. Germline V gene lookup returns CDR1 MDHEN and CDR2 SYDVKM. CDR3 amino acids: CASSQTGFLAKNIQYF. Here the CDR3 DNA reads TGTGCCAGCAGTCAAACAGGATTTCTAGCCAAAAACATTCAGTACTTC.

Here the CDR3 reads CASSQDPQGTYEQYF. The CDR3 DNA is TGTGCCAGCAGCCAAGATCCCCAGGGGACCTACGAGCAGTACTTC. This chain uses TRBV3-1 (or the pseudogene TRBV3-2) with TRBJ2-7; possibly TRBD1 for D (6 bases). The germline V gene has CDR1 LGHDT and CDR2 YNNKEL (reference sequence). The CDR3 has 15 amino acids. V was pared by 0 bases and J by 2 bases, with 11 bases between.

For this clone: The same CDR3 arises from other DNA sequences in this sample as well. The chain employs TRBV6-5 and TRBJ2-5; the match to TRBD1 covers 9 bases. The ends lost 2 bases at V and 5 bases at J; junction bases unmatched: 3. CDR3 length: 14 amino acids. Germline CDR1 is MNHEY and CDR2 is SVGAGI. The chain's CDR3 is CASSYGTGQETQYF. CDR3 DNA: TGTGCCAGCAGTTACGGGACAGGGCAGGAGACCCAGTACTTC.

The genes are TRBV4-1 and TRBJ2-7; D is possibly TRBD1 (5 bases). The CDR3 runs 14 residues. Germline lookup yields CDR1 MGHRA and CDR2 YSYEKL. V lost 2 bases and J lost 3, with 11 bases in between. CDR3 nucleotide sequence: TGCGCCAGCAGCCAAACCAGCGACAGCTACGAGCAGTACTTC. Translation gives CASSQTSDSYEQYF.

The chain uses TRBV15 and TRBJ1-1; D might be TRBD1 (5 bases). The V gene's germline CDR1 is LNHNV and CDR2 YYDKDF (reference sequence). Trimming stripped 3 bases from V and 6 bases from J, with 11 bases between. This CDR3 comprises 13 residues. The CDR3 DNA sequence: TGTGCCACCAGCAGGGGGGGTGGAGCTGAAGCTTTCTTT. The encoded protein is CATSRGGGAEAFF. The variable domain in full, with the rest retrieved from reference TRBV15 and TRBJ1-1, is DAMVIQNPRYQVTQFGKPVTLSCSQTLNHNVMYWYQQKSSQAPKLLFHYYDKDFNNEADTPDNFQSRRPNTSFCFLDIRSPGLGDTAMYLCATSRGGGAEAFFGQGTRLTVV.

This CDR3 is CASSPGGQGARDTQYF. The CDR3 nucleotides are TGTGCCAGCAGCCCTGGCGGGCAGGGGGCGCGCGATACGCAGTATTTT. The chain employs TRBV5-4 and TRBJ2-3; the match to TRBD1 covers 8 bases. The CDR3 loop spans 16 amino acids. After removal of 4 bases from V and 6 bases from J, the junction contained 13 bases not matched to a gene. Germline V gene data show CDR1 as SGHNT and CDR2 as YYREEE (reference sequence).

The chain couples TRBV9 to TRBJ1-5, with D hard to call. V lost 0 bases and J lost 4, with 11 bases in between. Germline V gives CDR1 SGDLS, CDR2 YYNGEE. The CDR3 length is 15 residues. The CDR3 spells CASSVAGERNQPQHF. DNA for the CDR3: TGTGCCAGCAGCGTAGCTGGGGAGAGGAATCAGCCCCAGCATTTT.

The CDR3 bases are TGTGCCAGCAGCAACAAACCCCAGACAGACTCCTACGAGCAGTACTTC. Translating it yields CASSNKPQTDSYEQYF. The chain has TRBV7-9 and TRBJ2-7, with D perhaps matching TRBD1 (5 bases). V lost 5 bases, J lost 0 bases, and 17 bases lay in between. Germline loops: CDR1 SEHNR, CDR2 FQNEAQ (reference sequence). The CDR3 loop spans 16 amino acids.

The chain recombines TRBV30 with TRBJ1-2; D is perhaps TRBD1 (6 bases). The CDR3 sequence is 17 residues long. Germline-derived CDR1 and CDR2 are GTSNPN and SVGIG (reference sequence). V gave up 1 base and J gave up 8 bases, with 26 bases separating them. The CDR3 protein is CAWSENRWGSKGGGYTF. In DNA form, the CDR3 reads TGTGCCTGGAGTGAGAATCGGTGGGGTTCCAAAGGGGGAGGCTACACCTTC.

The chain couples TRBV19 to TRBJ2-7; TRBD1 matches 7 bases. Germline lookup yields CDR1 LNHDA and CDR2 SQIVND (reference sequence). The CDR3 totals 13 residues. The V segment lost 6 bases and the J segment 2 bases; nucleotides outside the gene matches: 4. This CDR3 reads CASSDREPYEQYF. The CDR3 nucleotides read TGTGCCAGTAGCGACAGGGAGCCCTACGAGCAGTACTTC.

In DNA form, the CDR3 reads TGCGCCAGTGGACTAGCGGGAGGCAACAATGAGCAGTTCTTC. As protein: CASGLAGGNNEQFF. The chain has TRBV5-1 and TRBJ2-1; 14 bases are shared with TRBD2. The CDR3 is made up of 14 amino acids. CDR1 and CDR2 from the germline V gene are SGHRS and YFSETQ. After removal of 8 bases from V and 5 bases from J, the junction contained 3 bases not matched to a gene.

The chain joins TRBV7-2 to TRBJ2-3; D possibly corresponds to TRBD2 (6 bases). Germline V lookup: CDR1 SGHTA, CDR2 FQGNSA. The CDR3 runs 14 residues. V lost 5 bases and J lost 0, with 9 bases in between. Written as DNA, the CDR3 is TGTGCCAGCAGCCGGGAGTGGAGCACAGATACGCAGTATTTT. The encoded protein is CASSREWSTDTQYF.

The chain joins TRBV30 to TRBJ1-2; TRBD1 might be the D (5 bases). V was clipped by 2 bases and J by 8 bases, with 18 bases between them. Germline V gene data show CDR1 as GTSNPN and CDR2 as SVGIG (reference sequence). This CDR3 contains 14 residues. The CDR3 region has the DNA TGTGCCTGGAGTCCGCAGGGTTTTTTTTTAGGCTACACCTTC. It encodes CAWSPQGFFLGYTF. Variable domain in full (rest from reference TRBV30 and TRBJ1-2): SQTIHQWPATLVQPVGSPLSLECTVEGTSNPNLYWYRQAAGRGLQLLFYSVGIGQISSEVPQNLSASRPQDRQFILSSKKLLLSDSGFYLCAWSPQGFFLGYTFGSGTRLTVV.

J is TRBJ1-3 and V is TRBV30, with a possible D match to TRBD1 (5 bases). Germline CDR1 reads GTSNPN; CDR2 reads SVGIG (reference sequence). The CDR3 runs 12 residues. Trimming cost V 3 bases and J 8 bases, with 11 bases left between them. DNA for the CDR3: TGTGCCTGGAGAGATGGGGCGGACACCATATATTTT. This codes for CAWRDGADTIYF.

This clone was counted between two and nine times. This sequence joins TRBV9 and TRBJ1-1; D gene uncertain. V dropped 4 bases and J dropped 1 base, with 11 bases sitting between them. Germline CDR1 SGDLS, CDR2 YYNGEE. CDR3 length: 14 amino acids. This chain's CDR3 is CASSPHGKNTEAFF. Here the CDR3 DNA reads TGTGCCAGCAGCCCCCACGGGAAGAACACTGAAGCTTTCTTT.

The genes are TRBV6-5 and TRBJ2-1, with 7 bases fitting TRBD1. The CDR3 sequence is 13 residues long. The junction had 7 bases not matched to a gene; V was cut back by 4 bases and J by 10 bases. Germline V lookup: CDR1 MNHEY, CDR2 SVGAGI. DNA for the CDR3: TGTGCCAGCAGTTCCGGGGACAGATTCGAGCAGTTCTTC. Protein sequence: CASSSGDRFEQFF.